The clone carrying this TCR beta chain was observed many times. Its antigen is still unknown. This specimen comes from a study of human T cells and chemical hapten exposure. Study details: 2% DPC applied to a roughly 2 cm by roughly 2 cm arm area sensitized donors. Variation in per-sample TCR yields came mainly from small pooled library volume differences. Broader study findings: With regard to DPC sensitization, TCRs above 1 in 1000 frequency did not change.

This CDR3 spans 15 amino acids. The germline CDR1 and CDR2 sequences are MNHEY and SMNVEV (reference sequence). V was clipped by 5 bases and J by 0 bases, with 13 bases between them. As to time point: patch test 2, 6 weeks after DPC sensitization. Stated treatment: therapeutic diphenylcyclopropenone sensitization with weekly scalp DPC. Sequencing started from total RNA isolated from unfractionated whole blood. Every donor had alopecia and was 18 to 70 years old; all were suitable for DPC. MiXCR, run by TCRdb on the RACE reads, gives a single entry per CDR3 protein. The table shows roughly 42,000 distinct CDR3 sequences, with approximately 9.6% occurring only once.

The chain has TRBV27 and TRBJ1-2; D is perhaps TRBD1 (6 bases). Sequencing was performed on whole blood, taken in connection with sensitization to the hapten diphenylcyclopropenone (DPC). The TCR was taken from a woman in her 30s with alopecia areata. Some clones in this sample may be carry-over from other donors' samples. This CDR3 reads CASSSTGLPNYGYTF. CDR3 sequence (DNA): TGTGCCAGCAGTAGTACAGGGCTTCCTAACTATGGCTACACCTTC.